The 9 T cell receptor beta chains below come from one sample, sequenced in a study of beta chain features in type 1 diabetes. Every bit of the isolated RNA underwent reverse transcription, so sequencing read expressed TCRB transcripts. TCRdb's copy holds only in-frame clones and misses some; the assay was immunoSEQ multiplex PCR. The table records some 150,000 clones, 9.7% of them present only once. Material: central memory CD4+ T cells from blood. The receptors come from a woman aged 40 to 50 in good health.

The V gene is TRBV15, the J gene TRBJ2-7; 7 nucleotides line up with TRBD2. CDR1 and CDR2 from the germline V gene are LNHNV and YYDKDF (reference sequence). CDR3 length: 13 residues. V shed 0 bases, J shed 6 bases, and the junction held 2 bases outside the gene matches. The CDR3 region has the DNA TGTGCCACCAGCAGAGATGGGAGGGCCGAGCAGTACTTC. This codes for CATSRDGRAEQYF.

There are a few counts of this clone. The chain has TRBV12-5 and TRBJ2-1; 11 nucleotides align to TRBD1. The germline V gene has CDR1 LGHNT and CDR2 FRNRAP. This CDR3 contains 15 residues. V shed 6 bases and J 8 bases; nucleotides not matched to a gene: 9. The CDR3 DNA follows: TGTGCTAGTGGCAGCGGACAGGGGGCGCGGGATGAGCAGTTCTTC. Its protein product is CASGSGQGARDEQFF.

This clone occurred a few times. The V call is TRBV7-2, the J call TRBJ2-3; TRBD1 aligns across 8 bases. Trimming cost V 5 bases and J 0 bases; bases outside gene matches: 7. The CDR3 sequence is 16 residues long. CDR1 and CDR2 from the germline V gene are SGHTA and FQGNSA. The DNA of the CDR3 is TGTGCCAGCAGCGCAATCAGGGGGCGCAGCACAGATACGCAGTATTTT. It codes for CASSAIRGRSTDTQYF.

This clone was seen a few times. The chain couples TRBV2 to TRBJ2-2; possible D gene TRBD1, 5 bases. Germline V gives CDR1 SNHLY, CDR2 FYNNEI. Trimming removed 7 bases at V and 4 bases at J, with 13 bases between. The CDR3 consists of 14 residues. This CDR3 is CASTSGLGTGELFF. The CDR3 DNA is TGTGCCAGCACTTCAGGGCTCGGCACCGGGGAGCTGTTTTTT. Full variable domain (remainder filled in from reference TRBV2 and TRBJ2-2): EPEVTQTPSHQVTQMGQEVILRCVPISNHLYFYWYRQILGQKVEFLVSFYNNEISEKSEIFDDQFSVERPDGSNFTLKIRSTKLEDSAMYFCASTSGLGTGELFFGEGSRLTVL.

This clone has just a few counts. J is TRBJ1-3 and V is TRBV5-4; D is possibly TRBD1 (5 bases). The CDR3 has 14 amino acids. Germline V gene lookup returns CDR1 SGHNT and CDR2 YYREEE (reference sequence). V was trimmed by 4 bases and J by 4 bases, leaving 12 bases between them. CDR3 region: CASSPGTPGNTIYF. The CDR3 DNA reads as TGTGCCAGCAGCCCCGGGACTCCCGGAAACACCATATATTTT.

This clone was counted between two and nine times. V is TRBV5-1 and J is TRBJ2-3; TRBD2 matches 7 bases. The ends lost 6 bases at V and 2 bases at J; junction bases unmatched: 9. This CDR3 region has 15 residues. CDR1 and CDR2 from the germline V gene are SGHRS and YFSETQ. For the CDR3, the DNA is TGCGCCAGCACCCTCTTTGCGGGGGACACAGATACGCAGTATTTT. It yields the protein CASTLFAGDTDTQYF.

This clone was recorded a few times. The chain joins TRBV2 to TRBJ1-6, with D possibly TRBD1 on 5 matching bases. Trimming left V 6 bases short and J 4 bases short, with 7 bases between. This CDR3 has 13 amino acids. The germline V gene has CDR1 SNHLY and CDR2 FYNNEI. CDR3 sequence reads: CASRTEYNSPLHF. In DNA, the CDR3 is TGTGCCAGCAGGACAGAATATAATTCACCCCTCCACTTT.

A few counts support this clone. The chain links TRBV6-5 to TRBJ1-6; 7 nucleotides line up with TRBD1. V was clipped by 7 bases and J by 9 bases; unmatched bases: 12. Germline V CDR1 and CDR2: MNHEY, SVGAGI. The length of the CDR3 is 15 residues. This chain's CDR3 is CASTASWDRLSPLHF. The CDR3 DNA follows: TGTGCCAGCACCGCTTCTTGGGACAGACTTTCACCCCTCCACTTT.

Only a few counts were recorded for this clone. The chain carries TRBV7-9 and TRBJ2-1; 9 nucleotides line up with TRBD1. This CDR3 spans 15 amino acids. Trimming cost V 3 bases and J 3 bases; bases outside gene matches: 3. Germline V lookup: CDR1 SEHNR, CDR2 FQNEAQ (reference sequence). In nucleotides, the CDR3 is TGTGCCAGCAGCTTGCCGACAGGGGGCTACAATGAGCAGTTCTTC. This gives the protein CASSLPTGGYNEQFF.